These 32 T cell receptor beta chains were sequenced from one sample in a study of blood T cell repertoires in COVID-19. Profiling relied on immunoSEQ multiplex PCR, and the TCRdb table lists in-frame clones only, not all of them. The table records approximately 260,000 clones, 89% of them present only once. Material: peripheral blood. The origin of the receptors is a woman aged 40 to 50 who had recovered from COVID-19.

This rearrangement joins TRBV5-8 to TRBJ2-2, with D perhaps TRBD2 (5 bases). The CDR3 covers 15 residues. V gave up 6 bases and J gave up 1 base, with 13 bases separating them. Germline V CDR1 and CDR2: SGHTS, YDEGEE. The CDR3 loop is CASTTGVMNTGELFF. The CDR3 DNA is TGTGCCAGCACCACCGGGGTGATGAACACCGGGGAGCTGTTTTTT.

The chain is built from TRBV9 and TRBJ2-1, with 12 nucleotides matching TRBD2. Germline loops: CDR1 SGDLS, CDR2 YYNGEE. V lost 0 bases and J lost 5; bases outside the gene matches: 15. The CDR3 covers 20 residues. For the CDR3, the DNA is TGTGCCAGCAGCGTAGGTCTCTCAGCTAGCGGGGGGGCAGTTAACAATGAGCAGTTCTTC. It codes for CASSVGLSASGGAVNNEQFF.

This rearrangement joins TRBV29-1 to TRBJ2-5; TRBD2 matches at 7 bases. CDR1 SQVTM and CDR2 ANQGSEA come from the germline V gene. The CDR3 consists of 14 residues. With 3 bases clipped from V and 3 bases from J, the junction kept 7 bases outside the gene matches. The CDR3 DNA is TGCAGCGTTGATCGGGGGGTTGAAGAAGAGACCCAGTACTTC. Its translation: CSVDRGVEEETQYF.

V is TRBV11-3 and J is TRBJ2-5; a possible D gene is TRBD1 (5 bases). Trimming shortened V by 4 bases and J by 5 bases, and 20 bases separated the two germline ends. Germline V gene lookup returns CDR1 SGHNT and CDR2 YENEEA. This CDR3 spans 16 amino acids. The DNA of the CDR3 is TGTGCCAGCAGCTACGAAGGTCATCAGGGATTCGAGACCCAGTACTTC. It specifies CASSYEGHQGFETQYF.

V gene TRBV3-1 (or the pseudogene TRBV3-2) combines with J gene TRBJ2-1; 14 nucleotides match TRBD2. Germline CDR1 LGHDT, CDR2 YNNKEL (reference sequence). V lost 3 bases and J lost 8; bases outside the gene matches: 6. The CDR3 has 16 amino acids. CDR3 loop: CASSQHGTSGGHEQFF. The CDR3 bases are TGTGCCAGCAGCCAGCACGGGACTAGCGGGGGCCATGAGCAGTTCTTC.

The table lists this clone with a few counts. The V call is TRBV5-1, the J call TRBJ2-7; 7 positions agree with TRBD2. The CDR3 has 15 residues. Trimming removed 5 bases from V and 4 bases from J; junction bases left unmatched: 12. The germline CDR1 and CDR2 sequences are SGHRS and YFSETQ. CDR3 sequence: CASRVGGLADYEQYF. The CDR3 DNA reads TGCGCCAGCAGGGTAGGTGGGCTAGCGGATTACGAGCAGTACTTC. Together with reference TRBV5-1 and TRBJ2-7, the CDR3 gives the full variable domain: KAGVTQTPRYLIKTRGQQVTLSCSPISGHRSVSWYQQTPGQGLQFLFEYFSETQRNKGNFPGRFSGRQFSNSRSEMNVSTLELGDSALYLCASRVGGLADYEQYFGPGTRLTVT.

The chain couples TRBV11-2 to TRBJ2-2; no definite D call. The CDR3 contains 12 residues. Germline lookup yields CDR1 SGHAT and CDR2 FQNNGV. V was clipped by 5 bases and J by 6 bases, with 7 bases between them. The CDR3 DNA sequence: TGTGCCAGCAGCCCTGGAGCCGGGGAGCTGTTTTTT. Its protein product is CASSPGAGELFF. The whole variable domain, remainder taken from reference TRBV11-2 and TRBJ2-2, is EAGVAQSPRYKIIEKRQSVAFWCNPISGHATLYWYQQILGQGPKLLIQFQNNGVVDDSQLPKDRFSAERLKGVDSTLKIQPAKLEDSAVYLCASSPGAGELFFGEGSRLTVL.

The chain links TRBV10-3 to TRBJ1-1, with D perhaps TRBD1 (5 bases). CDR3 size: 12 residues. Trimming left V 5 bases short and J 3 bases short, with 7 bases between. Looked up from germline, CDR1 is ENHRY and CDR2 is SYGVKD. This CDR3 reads CAISPGYTEAFF. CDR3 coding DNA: TGTGCCATCAGTCCAGGGTACACTGAAGCTTTCTTT.

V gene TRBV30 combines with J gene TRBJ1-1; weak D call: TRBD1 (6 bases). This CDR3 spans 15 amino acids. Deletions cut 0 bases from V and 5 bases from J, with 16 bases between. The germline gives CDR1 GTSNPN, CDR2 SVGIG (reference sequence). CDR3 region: CAWSVLWGLGTEAFF. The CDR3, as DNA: TGTGCCTGGAGTGTACTCTGGGGGCTGGGGACTGAAGCTTTCTTT.

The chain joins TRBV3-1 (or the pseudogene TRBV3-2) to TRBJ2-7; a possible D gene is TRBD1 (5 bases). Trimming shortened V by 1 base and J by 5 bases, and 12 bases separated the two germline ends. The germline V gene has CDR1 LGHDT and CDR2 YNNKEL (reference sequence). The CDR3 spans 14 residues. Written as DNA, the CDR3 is TGTGCCAGCAGCCAAGGGTTAGGGGTTCACGAGCAGTACTTC. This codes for CASSQGLGVHEQYF.

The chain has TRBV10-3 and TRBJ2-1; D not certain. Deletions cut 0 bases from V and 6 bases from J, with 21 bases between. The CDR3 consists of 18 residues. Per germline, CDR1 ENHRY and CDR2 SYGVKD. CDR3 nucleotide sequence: TGTGCCATCAGTGAGTCGATAAGCCGGGTTTTTCAATCCAATGAGCAGTTCTTC. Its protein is CAISESISRVFQSNEQFF.

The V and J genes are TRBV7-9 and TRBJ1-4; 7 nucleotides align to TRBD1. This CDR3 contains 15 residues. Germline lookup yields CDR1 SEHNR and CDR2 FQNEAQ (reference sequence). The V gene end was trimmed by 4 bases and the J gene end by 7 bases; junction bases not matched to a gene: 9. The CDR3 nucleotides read TGTGCCAGCAGCTCGAGACAGGGAGTTACTGAAAAACTGTTTTTT. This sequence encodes CASSSRQGVTEKLFF.

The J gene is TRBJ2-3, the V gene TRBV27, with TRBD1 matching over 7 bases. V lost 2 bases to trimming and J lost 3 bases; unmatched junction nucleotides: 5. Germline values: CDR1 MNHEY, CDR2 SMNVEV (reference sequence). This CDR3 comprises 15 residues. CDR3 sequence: CASSLIQGFTDTQYF. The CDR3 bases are TGTGCCAGCAGTTTAATACAGGGGTTTACAGATACGCAGTATTTT.

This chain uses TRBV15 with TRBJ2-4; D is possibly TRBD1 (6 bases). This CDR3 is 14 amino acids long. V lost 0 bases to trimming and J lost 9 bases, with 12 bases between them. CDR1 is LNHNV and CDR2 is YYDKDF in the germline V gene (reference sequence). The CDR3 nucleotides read TGTGCCACCAGCAGAGACAGGGGCGGTAGCATTCAGTACTTC. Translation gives CATSRDRGGSIQYF.

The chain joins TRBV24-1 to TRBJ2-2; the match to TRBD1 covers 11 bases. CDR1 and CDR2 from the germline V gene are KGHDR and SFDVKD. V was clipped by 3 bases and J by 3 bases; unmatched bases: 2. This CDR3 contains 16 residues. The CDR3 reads CATSDMGQGDTGELFF. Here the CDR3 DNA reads TGTGCCACCAGTGATATGGGACAGGGGGACACCGGGGAGCTGTTTTTT.

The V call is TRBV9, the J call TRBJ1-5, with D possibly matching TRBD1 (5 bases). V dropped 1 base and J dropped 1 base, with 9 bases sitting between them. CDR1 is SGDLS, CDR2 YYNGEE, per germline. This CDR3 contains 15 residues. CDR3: CASSVLGESNQPQHF. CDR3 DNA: TGTGCCAGCAGCGTATTAGGGGAAAGCAATCAGCCCCAGCATTTT. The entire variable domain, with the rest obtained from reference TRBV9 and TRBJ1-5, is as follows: DSGVTQTPKHLITATGQRVTLRCSPRSGDLSVYWYQQSLDQGLQFLIQYYNGEERAKGNILERFSAQQFPDLHSELNLSSLELGDSALYFCASSVLGESNQPQHFGDGTRLSIL.

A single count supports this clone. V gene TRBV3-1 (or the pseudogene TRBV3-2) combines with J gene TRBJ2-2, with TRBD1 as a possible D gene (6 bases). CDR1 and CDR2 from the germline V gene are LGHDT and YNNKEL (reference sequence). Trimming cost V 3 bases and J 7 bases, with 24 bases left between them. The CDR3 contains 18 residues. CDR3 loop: CASSQPESWGRGGGELFF. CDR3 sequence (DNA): TGTGCCAGCAGCCAGCCCGAATCGTGGGGGCGCGGCGGCGGGGAGCTGTTTTTT.

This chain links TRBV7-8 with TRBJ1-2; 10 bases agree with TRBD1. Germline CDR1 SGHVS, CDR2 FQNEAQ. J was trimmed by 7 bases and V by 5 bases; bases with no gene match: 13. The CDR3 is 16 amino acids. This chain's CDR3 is CASSLLTGTGVFGYTF. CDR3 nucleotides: TGTGCCAGCAGCCTCCTAACCGGGACAGGGGTGTTTGGCTACACCTTC.

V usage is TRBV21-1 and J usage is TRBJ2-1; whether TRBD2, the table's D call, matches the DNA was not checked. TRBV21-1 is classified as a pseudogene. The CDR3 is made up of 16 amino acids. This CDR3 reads CASSQSRGQDYNEQFF. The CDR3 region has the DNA TGTGCCAGCAGCCAATCCCGAGGGCAGGACTACAATGAGCAGTTCTTC.

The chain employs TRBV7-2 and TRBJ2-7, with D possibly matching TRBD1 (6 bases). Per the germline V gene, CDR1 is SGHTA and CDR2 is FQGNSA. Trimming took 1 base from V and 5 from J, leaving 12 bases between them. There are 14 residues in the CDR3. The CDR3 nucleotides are TGTGCCAGCAGCTTAGTTCCCAGGGGCAACGAGCAGTACTTC. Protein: CASSLVPRGNEQYF.

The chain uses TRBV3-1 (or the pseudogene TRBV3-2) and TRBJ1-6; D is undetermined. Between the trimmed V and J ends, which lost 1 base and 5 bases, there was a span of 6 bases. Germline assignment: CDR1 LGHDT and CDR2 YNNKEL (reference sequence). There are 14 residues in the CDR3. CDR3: CASSQVANNSPLHF. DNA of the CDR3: TGTGCCAGCAGCCAAGTAGCGAATAATTCACCCCTCCACTTT.

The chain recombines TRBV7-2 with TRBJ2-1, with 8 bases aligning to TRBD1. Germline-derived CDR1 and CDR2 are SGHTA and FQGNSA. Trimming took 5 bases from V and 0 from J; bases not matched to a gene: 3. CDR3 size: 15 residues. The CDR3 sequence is CASSRGQGSYNEQFF. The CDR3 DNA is TGTGCCAGCAGCAGAGGACAGGGCTCCTACAATGAGCAGTTCTTC.

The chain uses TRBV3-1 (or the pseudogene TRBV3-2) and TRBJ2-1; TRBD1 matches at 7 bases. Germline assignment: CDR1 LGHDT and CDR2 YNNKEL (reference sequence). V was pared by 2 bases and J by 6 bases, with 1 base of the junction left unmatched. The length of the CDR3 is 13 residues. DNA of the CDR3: TGTGCCAGCAGCCAAACAGGGGCCAATGAGCAGTTCTTC. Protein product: CASSQTGANEQFF.

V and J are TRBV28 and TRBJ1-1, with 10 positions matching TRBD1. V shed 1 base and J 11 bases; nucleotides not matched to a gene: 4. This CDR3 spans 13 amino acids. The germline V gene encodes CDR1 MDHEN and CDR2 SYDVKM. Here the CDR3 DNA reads TGTGCCAGCAGTTTATCCGACAGGGGGCACGCTTTCTTT. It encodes CASSLSDRGHAFF.

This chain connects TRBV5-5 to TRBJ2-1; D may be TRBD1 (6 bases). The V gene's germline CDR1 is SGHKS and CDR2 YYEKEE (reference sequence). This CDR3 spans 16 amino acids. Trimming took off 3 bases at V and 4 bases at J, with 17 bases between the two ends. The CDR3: CASSWNMGALYNEQFF. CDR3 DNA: TGTGCCAGCAGCTGGAACATGGGGGCCCTTTACAATGAGCAGTTCTTC.

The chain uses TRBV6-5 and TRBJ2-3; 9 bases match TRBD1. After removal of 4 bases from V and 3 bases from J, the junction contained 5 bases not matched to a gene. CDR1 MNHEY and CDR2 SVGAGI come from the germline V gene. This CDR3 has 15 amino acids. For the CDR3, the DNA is TGTGCCAGCAGTTTCCTCGGACAGGGGACAGATACGCAGTATTTT. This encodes CASSFLGQGTDTQYF.

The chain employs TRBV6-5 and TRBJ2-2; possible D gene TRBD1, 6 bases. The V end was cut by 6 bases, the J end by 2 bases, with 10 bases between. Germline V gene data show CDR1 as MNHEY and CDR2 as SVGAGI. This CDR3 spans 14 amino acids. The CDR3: CASRRDTNTGELFF. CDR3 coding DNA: TGTGCCAGCAGACGGGACACTAACACCGGGGAGCTGTTTTTT.

The CDR3 region is CASSIDGQTYGYTF. The CDR3 DNA reads TGTGCCAGTAGTATAGATGGACAAACTTATGGCTACACCTTC. The chain joins TRBV19 to TRBJ1-2; D might be TRBD1 (5 bases). The V end lost 0 bases, the J end lost 5 bases, and 10 bases lay between the germline ends. Germline CDR1 is LNHDA and CDR2 is SQIVND (reference sequence). This CDR3 is 14 amino acids long.

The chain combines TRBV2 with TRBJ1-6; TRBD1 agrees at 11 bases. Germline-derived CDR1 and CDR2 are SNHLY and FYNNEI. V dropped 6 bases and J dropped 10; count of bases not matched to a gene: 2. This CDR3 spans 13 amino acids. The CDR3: CASRDRGQSPLHF. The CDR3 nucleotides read TGTGCCAGCAGGGACAGGGGGCAATCACCCCTCCACTTT.

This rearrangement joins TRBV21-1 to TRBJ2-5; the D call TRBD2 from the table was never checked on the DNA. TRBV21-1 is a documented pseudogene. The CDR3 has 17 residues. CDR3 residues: CASSPRGGGTFQETQYF. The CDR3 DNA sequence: TGTGCCAGCAGCCCCCGGGGCGGGGGGACATTCCAAGAGACCCAGTACTTC.

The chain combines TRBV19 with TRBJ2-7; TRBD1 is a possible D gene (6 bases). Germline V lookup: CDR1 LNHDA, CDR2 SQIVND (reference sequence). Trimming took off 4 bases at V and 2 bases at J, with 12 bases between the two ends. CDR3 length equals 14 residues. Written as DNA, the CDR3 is TGTGCCAGTAGTAGGGGGACACGGACCTACGAGCAGTACTTC. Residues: CASSRGTRTYEQYF. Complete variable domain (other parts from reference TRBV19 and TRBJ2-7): DGGITQSPKYLFRKEGQNVTLSCEQNLNHDAMYWYRQDPGQGLRLIYYSQIVNDFQKGDIAEGYSVSREKKESFPLTVTSAQKNPTAFYLCASSRGTRTYEQYFGPGTRLTVT.

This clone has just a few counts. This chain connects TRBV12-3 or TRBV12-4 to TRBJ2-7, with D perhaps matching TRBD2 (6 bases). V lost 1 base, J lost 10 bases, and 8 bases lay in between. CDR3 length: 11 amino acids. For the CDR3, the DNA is TGTGCCAGCAGTTTAGGGCGGGAACAGTACGTC. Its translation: CASSLGREQYV.